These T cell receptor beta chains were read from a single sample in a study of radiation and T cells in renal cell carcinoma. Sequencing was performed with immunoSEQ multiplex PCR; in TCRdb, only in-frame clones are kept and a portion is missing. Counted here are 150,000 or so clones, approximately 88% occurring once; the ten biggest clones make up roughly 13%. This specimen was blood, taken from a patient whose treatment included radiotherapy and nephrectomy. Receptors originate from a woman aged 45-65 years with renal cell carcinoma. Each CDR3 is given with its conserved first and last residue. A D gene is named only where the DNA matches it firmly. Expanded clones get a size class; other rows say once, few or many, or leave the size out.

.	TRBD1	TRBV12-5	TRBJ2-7	CASGLVQGASYEQYF	TGTGCTAGTGGTTTGGTCCAGGGGGCCTCCTACGAGCAGTACTTC
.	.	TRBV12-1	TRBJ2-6	CASSYIGQSRANVLTF	TGTGCCAGCAGCTATATAGGACAAAGTCGGGCCAACGTCCTGACTTTC
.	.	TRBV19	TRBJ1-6	CASSMQQNNSPLHF	TGTGCCAGTAGTATGCAGCAAAATAATTCACCCCTCCACTTT
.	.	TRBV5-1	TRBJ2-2	CASRRDSDTGELFF	TGCGCCAGCAGGCGGGACAGTGATACCGGGGAGCTGTTTTTT
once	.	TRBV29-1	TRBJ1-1	CSALQGGNTEAFF	TGCAGCGCATTACAGGGAGGGAACACTGAAGCTTTCTTT
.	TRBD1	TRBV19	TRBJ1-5	CASSTSRQGGNQPQHF	TGTGCCAGTAGCACATCCCGACAGGGGGGCAATCAGCCCCAGCATTTT
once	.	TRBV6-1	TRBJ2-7	CASRGVSYEQYF	TGTGCCAGCAGGGGTGTCTCCTACGAGCAGTACTTC
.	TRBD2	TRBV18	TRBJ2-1	CASSQGLAGGHEQFF	TGTGCCAGCTCCCAAGGGCTAGCGGGGGGGCACGAGCAGTTCTTC
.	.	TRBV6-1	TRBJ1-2	CASQFYGYTF	TGTGCCAGCCAGTTCTATGGCTACACCTTC
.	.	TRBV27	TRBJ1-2	CASSSPGGGADGYTF	TGTGCCAGCAGTTCCCCGGGGGGGGGCGCGGATGGCTACACCTTC
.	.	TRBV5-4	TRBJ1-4	CASSLIEQNNEKLFF	TGTGCCAGCAGCTTGATCGAACAGAATAATGAAAAACTGTTTTTT
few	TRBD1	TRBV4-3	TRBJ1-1	CASSQAVSGQGDTEAFF	TGCGCCAGCAGCCAAGCTGTCTCGGGACAGGGGGACACTGAAGCTTTCTTT
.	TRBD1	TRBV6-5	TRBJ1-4	CASLRGPGEKLFF	TGTGCCAGCCTTAGGGGGCCGGGAGAAAAACTGTTTTTT
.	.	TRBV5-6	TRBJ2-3	CASSLVSFYTDTQYF	TGTGCCAGCAGCTTGGTGTCCTTCTACACAGATACGCAGTATTTT
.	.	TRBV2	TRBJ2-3	CASSALGGRTSTQYF	TGTGCCAGCAGCGCACTCGGGGGTCGGACTTCTACGCAGTATTTT
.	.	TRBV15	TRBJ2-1	CATSRDLRGVGEQFF	TGTGCCACCAGCAGAGATTTAAGAGGGGTGGGTGAGCAGTTCTTC
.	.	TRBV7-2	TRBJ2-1	CASSLARWSGLSGEQFF	TGTGCCAGCAGCTTAGCGCGATGGTCAGGTCTCTCGGGGGAGCAGTTCTTC
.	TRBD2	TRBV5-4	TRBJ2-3	CASTGLAGGRWDTQYF	TGTGCCAGTACCGGACTAGCGGGGGGGCGGTGGGATACGCAGTATTTT
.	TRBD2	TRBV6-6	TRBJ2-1	CASTPGGAGKGEQFF	TGTGCCAGCACCCCCGGGGGGGCGGGGAAAGGTGAGCAGTTCTTC
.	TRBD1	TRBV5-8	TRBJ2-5	CASSLETGGEETQYF	TGTGCCAGCAGCTTGGAGACAGGGGGCGAAGAGACCCAGTACTTC
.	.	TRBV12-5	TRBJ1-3	CASSGYSGNTIYF	TGTGCTAGTTCTGGATACTCTGGAAACACCATATATTTT
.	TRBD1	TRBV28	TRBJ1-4	CASSQTGVNEKLFF	TGTGCCAGCAGTCAAACAGGGGTAAATGAAAAACTGTTTTTT
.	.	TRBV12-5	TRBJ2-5	CASGPTGLQETQYF	TGTGCTAGTGGCCCCACGGGACTCCAAGAGACCCAGTACTTC
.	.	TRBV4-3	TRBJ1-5	CASSQELSQPQHF	TGCGCCAGCAGCCAAGAATTAAGCCAGCCCCAGCATTTT